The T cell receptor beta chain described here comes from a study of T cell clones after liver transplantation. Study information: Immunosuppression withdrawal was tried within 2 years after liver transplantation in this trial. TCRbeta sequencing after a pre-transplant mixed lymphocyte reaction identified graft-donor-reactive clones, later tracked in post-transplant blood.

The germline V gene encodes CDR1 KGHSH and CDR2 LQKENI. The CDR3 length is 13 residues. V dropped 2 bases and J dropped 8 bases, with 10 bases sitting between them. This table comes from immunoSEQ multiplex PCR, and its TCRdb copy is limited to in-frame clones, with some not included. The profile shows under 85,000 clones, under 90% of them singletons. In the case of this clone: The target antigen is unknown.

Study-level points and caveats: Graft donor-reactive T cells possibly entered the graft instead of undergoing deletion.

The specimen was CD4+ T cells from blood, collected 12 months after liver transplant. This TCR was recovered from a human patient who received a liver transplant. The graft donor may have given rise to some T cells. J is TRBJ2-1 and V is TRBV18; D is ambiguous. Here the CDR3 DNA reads TGTGCCAGCTCACCAACAGTAATGTATGAGCAGTTCTTC. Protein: CASSPTVMYEQFF.